The source of this T cell receptor beta chain is a study of blood T cell repertoires in COVID-19. Whole-study context: From the United States, Italy and Spain came samples of acute and convalescent COVID-19.

V lost 3 bases, J lost 1 base, and 0 bases stayed unmatched. Germline CDR1 is SGHKS and CDR2 is YYEKEE (reference sequence). This CDR3 is built from 15 residues. Original processing methods: Scientists estimated how many nucleated cells there were by amplifying reference gene primers. Repertoires were generated with immunoSEQ multiplex PCR, while TCRdb's copy carries only in-frame clones and drops some. V, J and clone size are taken as reported in that table, and D and trimming were inferred from the DNA itself. The sample has 200,000 to 250,000 clones; roughly 90% are singletons. Enrolled through a virtual design, the participants were between 18 and 89 years of age and came from roughly 22 US areas.

The chain employs TRBV5-5 and TRBJ2-7; TRBD2 aligns across 14 bases. Sample: PBMCs or T cells enriched from blood (not recorded which). The TCR sequence derives from a man aged 18 to 30 with acute COVID-19. Here the CDR3 DNA reads TGTGCCAGCAGCTGGACTAGCGGGAGGTCCTACGAGCAGTACTTC. Encoded protein: CASSWTSGRSYEQYF.